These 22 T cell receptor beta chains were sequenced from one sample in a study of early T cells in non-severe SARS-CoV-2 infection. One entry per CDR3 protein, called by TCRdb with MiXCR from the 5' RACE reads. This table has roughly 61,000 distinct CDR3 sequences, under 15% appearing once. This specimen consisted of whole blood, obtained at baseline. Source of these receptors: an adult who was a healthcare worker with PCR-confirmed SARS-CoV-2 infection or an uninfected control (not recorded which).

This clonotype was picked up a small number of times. The CDR3 DNA follows: TGCAGTGCTGCACGGGCAGCAAACACCGGGGAGCTGTTTTTT. Translated, it gives CSAARAANTGELFF. The chain couples TRBV20-1 to TRBJ2-2; D ambiguous. The CDR3 is 14 amino acids. Germline-derived CDR1 and CDR2 are DFQATT and SNEGSKA (reference sequence). Trimming removed 5 bases at V and 2 bases at J, with 12 bases between.

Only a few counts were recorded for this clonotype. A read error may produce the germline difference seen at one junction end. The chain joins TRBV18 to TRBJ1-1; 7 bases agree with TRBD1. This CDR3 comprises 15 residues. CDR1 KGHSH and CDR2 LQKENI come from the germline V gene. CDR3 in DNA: TGTGCCAGCTCCCGCAGGGGACAGAGGAACACTGAAGTTTTCTTT. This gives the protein CASSRRGQRNTEVFF.

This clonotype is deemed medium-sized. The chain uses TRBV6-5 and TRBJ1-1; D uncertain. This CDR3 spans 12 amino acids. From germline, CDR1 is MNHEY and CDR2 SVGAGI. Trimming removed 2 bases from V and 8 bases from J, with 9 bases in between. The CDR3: CASSYAGVEAFF. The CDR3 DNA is TGTGCCAGCAGTTACGCGGGAGTCGAAGCTTTCTTT.

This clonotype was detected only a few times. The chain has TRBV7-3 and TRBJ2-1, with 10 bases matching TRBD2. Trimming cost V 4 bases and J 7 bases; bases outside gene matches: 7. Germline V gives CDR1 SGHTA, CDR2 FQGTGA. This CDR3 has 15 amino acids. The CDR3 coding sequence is TGTGCCAGCAGCTCTCTAGCGGGAGTAGGAAATGAGCAGTTCTTC. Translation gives CASSSLAGVGNEQFF. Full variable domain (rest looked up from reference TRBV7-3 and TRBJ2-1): GAGVSQTPSNKVTEKGKYVELRCDPISGHTALYWYRQSLGQGPEFLIYFQGTGAADDSGLPNDRFFAVRPEGSVSTLKIQRTERGDSAVYLCASSSLAGVGNEQFFGPGTRLTVL.

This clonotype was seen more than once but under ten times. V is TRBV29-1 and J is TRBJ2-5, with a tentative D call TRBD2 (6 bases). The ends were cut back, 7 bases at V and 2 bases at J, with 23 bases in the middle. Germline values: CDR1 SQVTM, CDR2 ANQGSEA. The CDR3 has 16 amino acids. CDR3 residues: CSALFRTTHTQETQYF. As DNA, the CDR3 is TGCAGCGCCCTATTTCGGACTACCCACACACAAGAGACCCAGTACTTC. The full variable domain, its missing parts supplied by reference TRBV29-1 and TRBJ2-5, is SAVISQKPSRDICQRGTSLTIQCQVDSQVTMMFWYRQQPGQSLTLIATANQGSEATYESGFVIDKFPISRPNLTFSTLTVSNMSPEDSSIYLCSALFRTTHTQETQYFGPGTRLLVL.

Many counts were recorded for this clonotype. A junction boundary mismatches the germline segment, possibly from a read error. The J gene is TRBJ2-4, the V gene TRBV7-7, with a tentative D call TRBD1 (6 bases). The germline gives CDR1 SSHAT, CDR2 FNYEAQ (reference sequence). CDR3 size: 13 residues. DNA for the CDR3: TGTGCTAGCAGTCAGGGGCCCAAAAACATTCAGTACTTC. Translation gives CASSQGPKNIQYF.

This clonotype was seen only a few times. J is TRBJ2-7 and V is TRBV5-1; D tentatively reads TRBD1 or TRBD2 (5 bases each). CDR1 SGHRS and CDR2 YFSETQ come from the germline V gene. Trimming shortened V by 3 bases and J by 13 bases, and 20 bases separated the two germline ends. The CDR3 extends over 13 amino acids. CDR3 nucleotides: TGCGCCAGCAGCTCTGGTTCCGGGACGTCGCTCTACTTC. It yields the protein CASSSGSGTSLYF.

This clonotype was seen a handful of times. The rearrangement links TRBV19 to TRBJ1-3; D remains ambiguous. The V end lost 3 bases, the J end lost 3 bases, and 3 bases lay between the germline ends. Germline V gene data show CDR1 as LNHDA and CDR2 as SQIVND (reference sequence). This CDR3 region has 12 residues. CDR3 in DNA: TGTGCCAGTAGTATTCATGGAAACACCATATATTTT. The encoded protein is CASSIHGNTIYF.

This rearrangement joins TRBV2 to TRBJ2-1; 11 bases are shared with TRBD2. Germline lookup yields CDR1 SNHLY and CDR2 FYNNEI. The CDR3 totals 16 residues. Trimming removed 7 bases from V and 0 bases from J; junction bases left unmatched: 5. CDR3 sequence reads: CASTGTSGSSYNEQFF. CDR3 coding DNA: TGTGCCAGCACGGGGACTAGCGGCAGCTCCTACAATGAGCAGTTCTTC.

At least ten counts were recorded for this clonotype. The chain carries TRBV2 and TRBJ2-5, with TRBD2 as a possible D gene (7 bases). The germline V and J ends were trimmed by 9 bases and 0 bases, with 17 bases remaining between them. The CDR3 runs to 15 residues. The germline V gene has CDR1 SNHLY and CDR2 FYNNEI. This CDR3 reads CASSKGGTYQETQYF. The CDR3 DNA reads TGTGCCAGTTCGAAGGGGGGGACATACCAAGAGACCCAGTACTTC.

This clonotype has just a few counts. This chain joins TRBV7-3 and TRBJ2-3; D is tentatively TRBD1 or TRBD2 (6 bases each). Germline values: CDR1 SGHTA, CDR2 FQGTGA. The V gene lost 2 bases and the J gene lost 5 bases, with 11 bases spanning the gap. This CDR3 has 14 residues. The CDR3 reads CASSLGGGKDTQYF. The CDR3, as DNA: TGTGCCAGCAGCTTAGGAGGGGGGAAAGATACGCAGTATTTT.

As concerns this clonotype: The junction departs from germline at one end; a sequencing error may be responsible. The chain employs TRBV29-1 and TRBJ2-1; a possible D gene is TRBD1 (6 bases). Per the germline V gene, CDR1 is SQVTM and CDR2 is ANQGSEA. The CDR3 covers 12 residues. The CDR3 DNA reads TGCAGCGTCCAGGGGTTCTACGATGAGCAGTTCTTC. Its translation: CSVQGFYDEQFF.

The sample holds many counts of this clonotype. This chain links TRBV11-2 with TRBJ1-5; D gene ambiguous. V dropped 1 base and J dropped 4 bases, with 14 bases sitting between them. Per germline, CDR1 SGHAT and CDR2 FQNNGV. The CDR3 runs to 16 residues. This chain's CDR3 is CASSLGSGRINQPQHF. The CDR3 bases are TGTGCCAGCAGCTTAGGGTCAGGACGGATTAATCAGCCCCAGCATTTT.

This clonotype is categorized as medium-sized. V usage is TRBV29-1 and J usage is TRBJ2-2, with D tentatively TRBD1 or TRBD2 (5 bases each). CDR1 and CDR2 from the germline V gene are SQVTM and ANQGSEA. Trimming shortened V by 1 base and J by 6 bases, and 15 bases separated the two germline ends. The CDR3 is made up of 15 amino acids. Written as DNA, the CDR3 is TGCAGCGTTGAAGGCGCGAGAGGGGCGGCCGGGGAGCTGTTTTTT. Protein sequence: CSVEGARGAAGELFF.

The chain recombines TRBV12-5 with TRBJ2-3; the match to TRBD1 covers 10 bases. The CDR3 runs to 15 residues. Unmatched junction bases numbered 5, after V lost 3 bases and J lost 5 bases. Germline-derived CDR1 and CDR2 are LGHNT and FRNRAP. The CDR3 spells CASGFGDRGGDTQYF. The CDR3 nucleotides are TGTGCTAGTGGTTTCGGGGACAGGGGTGGAGATACGCAGTATTTT.

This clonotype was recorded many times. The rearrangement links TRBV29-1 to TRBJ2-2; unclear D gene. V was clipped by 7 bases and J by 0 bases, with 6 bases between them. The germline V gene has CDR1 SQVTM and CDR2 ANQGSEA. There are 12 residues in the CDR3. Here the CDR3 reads CSANANTGELFF. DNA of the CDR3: TGCAGCGCTAACGCGAACACCGGGGAGCTGTTTTTT.

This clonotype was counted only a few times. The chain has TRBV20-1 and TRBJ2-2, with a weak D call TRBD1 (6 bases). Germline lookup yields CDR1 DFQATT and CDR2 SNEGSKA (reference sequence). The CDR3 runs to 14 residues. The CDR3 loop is CSYRSGDNTGELFF. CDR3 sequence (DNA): TGCAGCTATAGGTCAGGGGACAACACCGGGGAGCTGTTTTTT.

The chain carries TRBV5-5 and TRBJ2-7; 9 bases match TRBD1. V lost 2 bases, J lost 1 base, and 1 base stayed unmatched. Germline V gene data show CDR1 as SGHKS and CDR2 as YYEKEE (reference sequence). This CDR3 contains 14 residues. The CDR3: CASSFGTGSYEQYF. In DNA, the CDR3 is TGTGCCAGCAGCTTTGGGACAGGGTCCTACGAGCAGTACTTC.

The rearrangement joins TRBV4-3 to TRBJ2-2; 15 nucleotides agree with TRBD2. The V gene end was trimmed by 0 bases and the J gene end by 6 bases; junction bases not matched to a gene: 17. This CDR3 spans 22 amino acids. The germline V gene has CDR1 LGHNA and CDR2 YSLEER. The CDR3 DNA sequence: TGCGCCAGCAGCCAAGAAGTGGGTGTACCGGGACTAGCGGGAGGTTACGCCGGGGAGCTGTTTTTT. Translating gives CASSQEVGVPGLAGGYAGELFF.

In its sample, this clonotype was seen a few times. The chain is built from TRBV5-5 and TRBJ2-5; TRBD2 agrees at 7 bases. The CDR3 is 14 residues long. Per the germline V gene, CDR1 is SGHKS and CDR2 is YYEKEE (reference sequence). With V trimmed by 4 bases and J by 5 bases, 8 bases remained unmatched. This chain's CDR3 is CASSGTSVLETQYF. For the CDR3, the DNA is TGTGCCAGCAGCGGCACTAGCGTCTTGGAGACCCAGTACTTC.

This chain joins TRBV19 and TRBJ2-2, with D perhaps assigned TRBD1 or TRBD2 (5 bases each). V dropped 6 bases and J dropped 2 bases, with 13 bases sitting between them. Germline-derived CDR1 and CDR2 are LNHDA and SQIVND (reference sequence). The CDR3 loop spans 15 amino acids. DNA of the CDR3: TGTGCCAGTAGGGGCCAGGGACGCAACACCGGGGAGCTGTTTTTT. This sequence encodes CASRGQGRNTGELFF.

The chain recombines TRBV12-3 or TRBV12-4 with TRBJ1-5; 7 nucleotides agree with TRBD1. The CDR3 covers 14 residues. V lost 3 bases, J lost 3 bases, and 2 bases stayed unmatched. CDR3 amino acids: CASSFTGVNQPQHF. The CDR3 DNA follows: TGTGCCAGCAGTTTTACAGGGGTCAATCAGCCCCAGCATTTT.